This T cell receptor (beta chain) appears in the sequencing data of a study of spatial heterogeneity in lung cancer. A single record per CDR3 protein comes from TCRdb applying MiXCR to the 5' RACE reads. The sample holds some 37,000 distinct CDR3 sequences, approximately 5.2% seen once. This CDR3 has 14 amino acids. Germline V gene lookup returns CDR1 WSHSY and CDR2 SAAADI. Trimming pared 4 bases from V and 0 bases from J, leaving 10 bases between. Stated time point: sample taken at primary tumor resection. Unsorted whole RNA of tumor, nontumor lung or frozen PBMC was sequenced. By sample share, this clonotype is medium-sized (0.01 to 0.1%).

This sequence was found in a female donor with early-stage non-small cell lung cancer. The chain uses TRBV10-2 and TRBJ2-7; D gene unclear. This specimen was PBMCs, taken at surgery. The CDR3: CASSAGASSYEQYF. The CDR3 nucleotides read TGCGCCAGCAGTGCCGGAGCTAGCTCCTACGAGCAGTACTTC.